The table lists the clone carrying this T cell receptor beta chain with a few counts. No antigen is known for it. The data derive from a study of CD8 T cells in ankylosing spondylitis. Study findings and constraints: Certain motif variants had earlier appeared in reactive arthritis synovial fluid and blood.

V shed 5 bases and J 7 bases; nucleotides not matched to a gene: 13. CDR3 size: 15 residues. Germline values: CDR1 LNHNV, CDR2 YYDKDF (reference sequence). Quantitative 5'-RACE with molecular barcodes generated TCR beta libraries. TCRdb independently ran MiXCR on the 5' RACE reads; one entry per CDR3 protein. Altogether some 350,000 distinct CDR3 sequences are present, roughly 14% being singletons, with the ten largest covering about 1%. The chain has TRBV15 and TRBJ1-2, with TRBD1 matching 7 bases. The origin of this receptor is a male donor with ankylosing spondylitis or in good health (not recorded which). The sequencing sample was made of blood, either unsorted or a sorted T cell fraction (not recorded which). The CDR3 reads CATSQGREPGGGYTF. The CDR3 bases are TGTGCCACCAGCCAGGGAAGGGAACCAGGGGGTGGCTACACCTTC.